This T cell receptor (beta chain) is from a study of technical replicates of blood from several donors. The germline V gene has CDR1 SGHRS and CDR2 YFSETQ. This CDR3 spans 16 amino acids. V shed 0 bases, J shed 5 bases, and the junction held 9 bases outside the gene matches. Clones were read by immunoSEQ multiplex PCR, and TCRdb kept only the in-frame ones, dropping some. The table lists about 8,000 clones, 90% of them singletons. The sample comprised PBMCs. The sequence came from a human donor in good health. The chain combines TRBV5-1 with TRBJ2-3, with TRBD2 matching 7 bases. The chain's CDR3 is CASSLVAGAAGDTQYF. The CDR3 DNA sequence: TGCGCCAGCAGCTTGGTGGCGGGAGCGGCGGGAGATACGCAGTATTTT.